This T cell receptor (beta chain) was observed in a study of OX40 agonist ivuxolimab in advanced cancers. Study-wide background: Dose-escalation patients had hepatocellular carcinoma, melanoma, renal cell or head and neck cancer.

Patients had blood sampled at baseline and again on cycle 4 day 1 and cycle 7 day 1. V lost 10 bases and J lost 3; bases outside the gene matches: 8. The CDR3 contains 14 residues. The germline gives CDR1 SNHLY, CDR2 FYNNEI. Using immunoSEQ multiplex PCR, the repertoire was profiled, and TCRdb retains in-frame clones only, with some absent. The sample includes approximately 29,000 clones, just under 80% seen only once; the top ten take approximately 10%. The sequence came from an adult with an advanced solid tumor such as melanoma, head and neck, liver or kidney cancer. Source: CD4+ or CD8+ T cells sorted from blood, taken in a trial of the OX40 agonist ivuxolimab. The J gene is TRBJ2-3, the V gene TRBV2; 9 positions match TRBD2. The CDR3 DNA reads TGTGCCACCATAGCGGGGGACCATACAGATACGCAGTATTTT. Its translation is CATIAGDHTDTQYF.